The 3 T cell receptor beta chains below all came from one sample that was sequenced in a study of blood T cell repertoires in COVID-19. Assay used: immunoSEQ multiplex PCR; TCRdb lists only in-frame clones, some missing. Here the sample spans about 170,000 clones, around four fifths being singletons. Sequences were obtained from PBMCs or T cells enriched from blood (not recorded which). The source of these receptors is a woman aged 45-65 years in a cohort exposed to, infected with or recovered from COVID-19 (not recorded which).

This clone appeared a single time. The chain combines TRBV18 with TRBJ2-3, with 8 bases aligning to TRBD1. Germline CDR1 and CDR2: KGHSH and LQKENI. The CDR3 loop spans 14 amino acids. V was pared by 4 bases and J by 4 bases, with 4 bases of the junction left unmatched. CDR3 loop: CASSRAGGADTQYF. The CDR3, as DNA: TGTGCCAGCTCACGAGCAGGGGGCGCAGATACGCAGTATTTT.

In DNA form, the CDR3 reads TGTGCCAGCAGCGCGAGAAGAGGGGGGGACACTGAAGCTTTCTTT. It specifies CASSARRGGDTEAFF. This chain links TRBV5-4 with TRBJ1-1; a possible D gene is TRBD1 (6 bases). Germline CDR1 and CDR2: SGHNT and YYREEE (reference sequence). Trimming took off 4 bases at V and 3 bases at J, with 16 bases between the two ends. This CDR3 comprises 15 residues.

The V call is TRBV5-1, the J call TRBJ2-7, with D unclear. V was trimmed by 0 bases and J by 3 bases, leaving 7 bases between them. This CDR3 spans 13 amino acids. Germline CDR1 SGHRS, CDR2 YFSETQ. The CDR3 nucleotides read TGCGCCAGCAGCTTGGCGAGTCTCTACGAGCAGTACTTC. Its protein is CASSLASLYEQYF.